A selection of T cell receptor beta chains follows, all from one sample in a study of blood T cell repertoires in COVID-19. Produced via immunoSEQ multiplex PCR; TCRdb's table is partial and in-frame only. The sample holds a few hundred thousand clones, approximately 85% seen once. Sample: PBMCs or T cells enriched from blood (not recorded which). These TCRs come from a woman between 45 and 60 years old who had been exposed to COVID-19. The CDR3 runs from the conserved cysteine through the conserved F or W. D genes are given only for firm matches. Clone size is given for some rows only: seen once, a few or many times, or a class if the clone is expanded.

j_call,d_call,clone_size,v_call,cdr3_nt,cdr3_aa
TRBJ1-2,TRBD1,.,TRBV5-4,TGTGCCAGCAGCACCCGGCGGGACAGCAACTATGGCTACACCTTC,CASSTRRDSNYGYTF
TRBJ2-7,.,.,TRBV20-1,TGCAGTGCTAGTCCCCAGGGTTTTAACCACGAGCAGTACTTC,CSASPQGFNHEQYF
TRBJ1-4,TRBD1,.,TRBV5-5,TGTGCCAGCACCAGAGACAGGGGTAATAGTAATGAAAAACTGTTTTTT,CASTRDRGNSNEKLFF
TRBJ1-6,TRBD1,.,TRBV4-3,TGCGCCAGCAGCCAACCCCCTCATACAGGGGGTTTAAATTCACCCCTCCACTTT,CASSQPPHTGGLNSPLHF
TRBJ1-3,.,.,TRBV7-9,TGTGCCAGCAGCCCGGAGGGGATGACGGGCATTGGAAACACCATATATTTT,CASSPEGMTGIGNTIYF
TRBJ2-6,TRBD1,.,TRBV19,TGTGCCAGTAGTAGGGGGGACAGGGGTGCTGGGGCCAACGTCCTGACTTTC,CASSRGDRGAGANVLTF
TRBJ1-4,TRBD1,.,TRBV7-2,TGTGCCAGCAGCTTAGGCGGCCAGGGGGCGTTTTTTAATGAAAAACTGTTTTTT,CASSLGGQGAFFNEKLFF
TRBJ2-3,TRBD2,.,TRBV10-3,TGTGCCATCAAAGGGAGGGCGGGGACCACAGATACGCAGTATTTT,CAIKGRAGTTDTQYF
TRBJ2-3,.,.,TRBV5-1,TGCGCCAGCAGCTTGGCGGGGTGGCAAGGTACGCAGTATTTT,CASSLAGWQGTQYF
TRBJ2-5,TRBD1,.,TRBV12-3/TRBV12-4,TGTGCCAGCACCATGACAGGGGGACAGACCCAGTACTTC,CASTMTGGQTQYF
TRBJ1-1,TRBD1,once,TRBV5-4,TGTGCCAGCAGCTCGACAGGGGGCCGAAATACTGAAGCTTTCTTT,CASSSTGGRNTEAFF
TRBJ1-6,TRBD1,.,TRBV11-2,TGTGCCAGCAGCACATTCACCGGGACAGGGGGCGCAAGTTCACCCCTCCACTTT,CASSTFTGTGGASSPLHF
TRBJ1-2,TRBD1,.,TRBV5-4,TGTGCCAGCAGCTCACGGGACAGTTGGGATGGCTACACCTTC,CASSSRDSWDGYTF
TRBJ2-2,.,.,TRBV24-1,TGTGCCACCAGTGACCCCTCAGGGGCGGTTGCCGGGGAGCTGTTTTTT,CATSDPSGAVAGELFF
TRBJ1-2,.,.,TRBV7-9,TGTGCCAGCAGCTTAGCACGGGATTATGGCTACACCTTC,CASSLARDYGYTF
TRBJ2-3,TRBD2,.,TRBV19,TGTGCCTGTAGGCATAGCGGGGGGGCGAATACGCAGTATTTT,CACRHSGGANTQYF
TRBJ1-1,TRBD1,few,TRBV18,TGTGCCAGCTCACCACAGGGGGCGCATAGGAACACTGAAGCTTTCTTT,CASSPQGAHRNTEAFF
TRBJ2-5,TRBD1,.,TRBV9,TGTGCCAGCAGCCAGCGACAGGGGCCACAAGAGACCCAGTACTTC,CASSQRQGPQETQYF
TRBJ1-1,.,.,TRBV5-6,TGTGCCAGCAGCTTAACGGGAAGGTACACTGAAGCTTTCTTT,CASSLTGRYTEAFF
TRBJ2-1,TRBD1,.,TRBV5-1,TGCGCCAGCAACACGGACAGGGTCTACAATGAGCAGTTCTTC,CASNTDRVYNEQFF
TRBJ1-2,TRBD1,.,TRBV5-6,TGTGCCAGCAGCTTACAGGGGGGCGACTATGGCTACACCTTC,CASSLQGGDYGYTF
TRBJ2-1,.,.,TRBV29-1,TGCAGCGTTGATACTACTTACAATGAGCAGTTCTTC,CSVDTTYNEQFF
TRBJ1-1,TRBD1,.,TRBV3-1/TRBV3-2,TGTGCCAGCAGCCAAGCGACAGGGCGGCTTCCGGCTTTCTTT,CASSQATGRLPAFF
TRBJ1-1,.,.,TRBV6-5,TGTGCCAGCATCAAGAACACTGAAGCTTTCTTT,CASIKNTEAFF
TRBJ1-1,TRBD1,.,TRBV7-8,TGTGCCAGCAGCTTAAGGGCAGGGGGATTAAACACTGAAGCTTTCTTT,CASSLRAGGLNTEAFF
TRBJ2-1,TRBD2,.,TRBV10-3,TGTGCCATCAGTGACGGGTCTAGCGGGGGCAATGAGCAGTTCTTC,CAISDGSSGGNEQFF
TRBJ1-1,.,.,TRBV6-5,TGTGCCAGCATGGTTACTGGACTCGAAGCTTTCTTT,CASMVTGLEAFF
TRBJ2-3,.,.,TRBV18,TGTGCCAGCTCACCACTTCTTCAGATGACAGATACGCAGTATTTT,CASSPLLQMTDTQYF
TRBJ1-2,.,once,TRBV6-1,TGTGCCAGCAGTGAGACAAGCCTCCCCCTATTAGGCTACACCTTC,CASSETSLPLLGYTF
TRBJ2-1,TRBD1,many,TRBV3-1/TRBV3-2,TGTGCCAGCAAGGTCGGGACAGGGGCTACAAGTGAGCAGTTCTTC,CASKVGTGATSEQFF
TRBJ1-1,.,.,TRBV27,TGTGCCAGCAGCGAGCGACTGTTGTTGGGTGAAGCTTTCTTT,CASSERLLLGEAFF
TRBJ1-3,.,few,TRBV15,TGTGCCACCAGCAAACACAGGGGAAACACCATATATTTT,CATSKHRGNTIYF
TRBJ1-2,.,once,TRBV7-2,TGTGCCAGCAGCTCGAGGGGGGGGCCAAGGGGCTACACCTTC,CASSSRGGPRGYTF
TRBJ2-7,.,.,TRBV28,TGTGCCAGCAGTTTACACAGAGCCAACTACGAGCAGTACTTC,CASSLHRANYEQYF
TRBJ1-2,TRBD1,.,TRBV5-1,TGCGCCAGCAGCCCCGAGGGGGCTCCCTATGGCTACACCTTC,CASSPEGAPYGYTF
TRBJ1-6,.,.,TRBV10-2,TGCGCCAGCGCCCCAGGTTCCAATTCACCCCTCCACTTT,CASAPGSNSPLHF
TRBJ1-3,TRBD1,.,TRBV28,TGTGCCAGCAGTTTGGCAGGGGGTCGGTACTCTGGAAACACCATATATTTT,CASSLAGGRYSGNTIYF
TRBJ2-1,TRBD2,.,TRBV6-2/TRBV6-3,TGTGCCAGCAGTTACTCCCAGGTAGCGGGGGTATTTTACAATGAGCAGTTCTTC,CASSYSQVAGVFYNEQFF
TRBJ2-3,.,once,TRBV29-1,TGCAGCGTTGATCTGAGGCTCACAGATACGCAGTATTTT,CSVDLRLTDTQYF
TRBJ1-1,TRBD1,.,TRBV24-1,TGTGCCACCAGACAGGGGGCCCACACTGAAGCTTTCTTT,CATRQGAHTEAFF
TRBJ2-1,TRBD2,.,TRBV15,TGTGCCACCAGCAGGGGGGGGAGCTCCTACAATGAGCAGTTCTTC,CATSRGGSSYNEQFF
TRBJ2-7,.,.,TRBV6-1,TGTGCCAGCAGTGAAGCGGGGGGGCAATACGAGCAGTACTTC,CASSEAGGQYEQYF
TRBJ1-1,.,once,TRBV25-1,TGTGCCAGCAGTGAATTTGGAACAGGGTGGGACACTGAAGCTTTCTTT,CASSEFGTGWDTEAFF
TRBJ1-2,.,.,TRBV9,TGTGCCAGCAACCCTGGGGGGGGGACTAACTATGGCTACACCTTC,CASNPGGGTNYGYTF
TRBJ1-1,.,.,TRBV15,TGTGCCACCAGCAGAGTTCCGCACAGGCTTGGGGCTGAAGCTTTCTTT,CATSRVPHRLGAEAFF
TRBJ1-2,.,.,TRBV7-9,TGTGCCAGCAGCTTAGGTACTTATCGAGCTAACTATGGCTACACCTTC,CASSLGTYRANYGYTF
TRBJ1-4,.,.,TRBV5-1,TGCGCCAGCAGCTTGGACCCGGCCAGGGGAAGTGAAAAACTGTTTTTT,CASSLDPARGSEKLFF
TRBJ2-6,.,many,TRBV29-1,TGCAGCGTTCAATTCGCGTCTGGGGCCAACGTCCTGACTTTC,CSVQFASGANVLTF
TRBJ1-5,.,.,TRBV18,TGTGCCAGCTCACCACAAAGGGGCCAGCCCCAGCATTTT,CASSPQRGQPQHF
TRBJ1-2,TRBD1,.,TRBV5-1,TGCGCCAGCAGCTTGTATTCAGGGGGCGAAGATGGCTACACCTTC,CASSLYSGGEDGYTF
TRBJ2-5,.,.,TRBV30,TGTGCCTGGAGTGTAGGACGGACACCCCAAGTACAAGAGACCCAGTACTTC,CAWSVGRTPQVQETQYF
TRBJ1-5,.,.,TRBV28,TGTGCCAGCGTTCAAGGGGGGGGGAGCAATCAGCCCCAGCATTTT,CASVQGGGSNQPQHF
TRBJ1-2,TRBD1,.,TRBV10-3,TGTGCCATCACCTTCGGACAGGGGGCTGGCGATGGCTACACCTTC,CAITFGQGAGDGYTF
TRBJ2-2,.,few,TRBV4-3,TGCGCCAGCAGCCAAGAAAGGACAACGACCGGGGAGCTGTTTTTT,CASSQERTTTGELFF
TRBJ1-5,.,.,TRBV19,TGTGCCAGCAGGGATCGGGGCAATCAGCCCCAGCATTTT,CASRDRGNQPQHF